The T cell receptor beta chain under discussion was sequenced for a study of blood T cell repertoires in COVID-19. In the study overall: Spain, Italy and the United States supplied samples that represented acute and convalescent COVID-19.

Authors' data handling: It was from reference gene primer amplification that nucleated cell counts were estimated. Sequencing used immunoSEQ multiplex PCR; TCRdb keeps in-frame clones, though not all of them. That table gives V, J and clone size, and the DNA gave D and trimming. The sample carries approximately 260,000 clones, approximately 85% recorded once. With regard to this clone: The sample contains more than one DNA sequence encoding this CDR3.

The CDR3 extends over 12 amino acids. Per germline, CDR1 SGHRS and CDR2 YFSETQ. Deletions cut 7 bases from V and 3 bases from J, with 10 bases between. This clonotype originated in a woman in her forties or fifties who had been exposed to COVID-19. The sequencing input was PBMCs or T cells enriched from blood (not recorded which). The chain links TRBV5-1 to TRBJ1-1; D possibly corresponds to TRBD1 (6 bases). CDR3 residues: CASSGGYTEAFF. In nucleotides, the CDR3 is TGCGCCAGCTCGGGGGGCTACACTGAAGCTTTCTTT.